The 26 T cell receptor beta chains given below trace back to one sample, sequenced in a study of blood T cell repertoires in COVID-19. The data were produced by immunoSEQ multiplex PCR, yet TCRdb's version contains in-frame clones alone and is incomplete. The sample includes some 200,000 clones, 80% to 90% of them seen just once. The sample taken for sequencing was peripheral blood. These receptors came from a woman aged 50 to 60 with acute or convalescent COVID-19.

This clone appeared a few times. J is TRBJ1-5 and V is TRBV10-2; the match to TRBD1 covers 8 bases. The V gene end was trimmed by 2 bases and the J gene end by 5 bases; junction bases not matched to a gene: 17. CDR1 is WSHSY and CDR2 is SAAADI in the germline V gene. The CDR3 runs 19 residues. The CDR3 coding sequence is TGCGCCAGCAGTGAGAATTACGGAAAACCAGGGGGCGCGGATCAGCCCCAGCATTTT. Amino acid sequence: CASSENYGKPGGADQPQHF.

V gene TRBV29-1 combines with J gene TRBJ1-2, with no clear D. The V end was cut by 7 bases, the J end by 4 bases, with 10 bases between. Per the germline V gene, CDR1 is SQVTM and CDR2 is ANQGSEA. The CDR3 totals 11 residues. This CDR3 reads CSGSHRYGYTF. DNA of the CDR3: TGCAGCGGTAGTCATCGCTATGGCTACACCTTC.

This clone showed up just once. The CDR3 DNA reads as TGTGCCAGCAGCTTTTTAGACAACTCCTACGAGCAGTACTTC. This gives the protein CASSFLDNSYEQYF. The chain has TRBV7-2 and TRBJ2-7; D is undetermined. Germline-derived CDR1 and CDR2 are SGHTA and FQGNSA. The CDR3 is 14 amino acids. V lost 3 bases, J lost 0 bases, and 9 bases lay in between.

In its sample, this clone was seen once. The chain recombines TRBV2 with TRBJ1-1, with 7 nucleotides matching TRBD1. CDR3 size: 12 residues. Per the germline V gene, CDR1 is SNHLY and CDR2 is FYNNEI. V dropped 10 bases and J dropped 1; count of bases not matched to a gene: 3. CDR3 residues: CAIWDRNTEAFF. The CDR3 region has the DNA TGTGCCATCTGGGACAGGAACACTGAAGCTTTCTTT.

The chain joins TRBV4-2 to TRBJ2-7, with D perhaps matching TRBD2 (5 bases). The CDR3 loop spans 16 amino acids. V was shortened by 0 bases and J by 3 bases, with 15 bases between the two germline ends. CDR1 LGHNA and CDR2 YNFKEQ come from the germline V gene. The CDR3 reads CASSQDITGLGYEQYF. CDR3 nucleotide sequence: TGTGCCAGCAGCCAAGATATTACGGGGTTAGGCTACGAGCAGTACTTC.

The V call is TRBV4-1, the J call TRBJ2-7; D uncertain. The CDR3 is made up of 16 amino acids. V lost 0 bases, J lost 3 bases, and 15 bases lay in between. Germline CDR1 is MGHRA and CDR2 is YSYEKL. The CDR3 sequence: CASSQDEATTYYEQYF. DNA for the CDR3: TGCGCCAGCAGCCAAGATGAGGCCACCACTTACTACGAGCAGTACTTC.

The rearrangement joins TRBV19 to TRBJ2-1; D uncertain. CDR1 LNHDA and CDR2 SQIVND come from the germline V gene (reference sequence). Trimming took 0 bases from V and 8 from J, leaving 11 bases between them. This CDR3 contains 14 residues. CDR3 residues: CASSIDPSADEQFF. As DNA, the CDR3 is TGTGCCAGTAGTATAGACCCCTCTGCGGATGAGCAGTTCTTC.

This chain connects TRBV30 to TRBJ1-6, with 7 bases fitting TRBD1. Germline-derived CDR1 and CDR2 are GTSNPN and SVGIG (reference sequence). This CDR3 region has 14 residues. Trimming took 0 bases from V and 9 from J; bases not matched to a gene: 5. The CDR3 DNA sequence: TGTGCCTGGAGTGTTGCAGGGGGAGGTTCACCCCTCCACTTT. Amino acid sequence: CAWSVAGGGSPLHF.

The J gene is TRBJ1-3, the V gene TRBV30; the match to TRBD1 covers 7 bases. Unmatched junction bases numbered 3, after V lost 4 bases and J lost 3 bases. Germline-derived CDR1 and CDR2 are GTSNPN and SVGIG (reference sequence). This CDR3 comprises 13 residues. The CDR3 nucleotides read TGTGCCTGGACCCAGGGGGGTGGAAACACCATATATTTT. This sequence encodes CAWTQGGGNTIYF.

The chain links TRBV11-3 to TRBJ1-1, with TRBD1 matching 7 bases. Germline V gene data show CDR1 as SGHNT and CDR2 as YENEEA. The CDR3 spans 13 residues. After removal of 3 bases from V and 5 bases from J, the junction contained 3 bases not matched to a gene. This chain's CDR3 is CASSLDRLTEAFF. CDR3 bases: TGTGCCAGCAGCTTGGACAGGTTAACTGAAGCTTTCTTT. Together with reference TRBV11-3 and TRBJ1-1, the CDR3 gives the full variable domain: EAGVVQSPRYKIIEKKQPVAFWCNPISGHNTLYWYLQNLGQGPELLIRYENEEAVDDSQLPKDRFSAERLKGVDSTLKIQPAELGDSAVYLCASSLDRLTEAFFGQGTRLTVV.

This clone was counted at least ten times. The chain is built from TRBV5-4 and TRBJ2-2; possibly TRBD1 for D (7 bases). The germline gives CDR1 SGHNT, CDR2 YYREEE (reference sequence). The V and J ends lost 7 bases and 2 bases respectively, with 15 bases between them. CDR3 length equals 15 residues. Here the CDR3 reads CASVQGGDNTGELFF. The CDR3 region has the DNA TGTGCCAGCGTTCAGGGGGGAGACAACACCGGGGAGCTGTTTTTT.

This chain uses TRBV7-2 with TRBJ1-3; 8 bases agree with TRBD1. The CDR3 runs 15 residues. V lost 5 bases and J lost 2; bases outside the gene matches: 5. Germline CDR1 reads SGHTA; CDR2 reads FQGNSA. CDR3 nucleotides: TGTGCCAGCAGCCAGCAGGGGGCGCCTGGAAACACCATATATTTT. This codes for CASSQQGAPGNTIYF.

The V call is TRBV9, the J call TRBJ1-3; perhaps TRBD1 as D (5 bases). The CDR3 consists of 15 residues. V was shortened by 4 bases and J by 0 bases, with 11 bases between the two germline ends. CDR1 is SGDLS and CDR2 is YYNGEE in the germline V gene. CDR3 in DNA: TGTGCCAGCAGCCCCCGGGGGAGCTCTGGAAACACCATATATTTT. The encoded protein is CASSPRGSSGNTIYF.

V gene TRBV19 combines with J gene TRBJ2-5; TRBD1 is a possible D gene (5 bases). CDR3 size: 13 residues. CDR1 is LNHDA and CDR2 is SQIVND in the germline V gene (reference sequence). V lost 8 bases to trimming and J lost 5 bases, with 15 bases between them. In nucleotides, the CDR3 is TGTGCCAGTGCCCCGGACATCAGGGAGACCCAGTACTTC. Protein: CASAPDIRETQYF.

This chain links TRBV5-1 with TRBJ1-4, with D unclear. The germline V and J ends were trimmed by 0 bases and 2 bases, with 11 bases remaining between them. The CDR3 is made up of 16 amino acids. The germline CDR1 and CDR2 sequences are SGHRS and YFSETQ. The CDR3 loop reads CASSLDIVTTNEKLFF. In nucleotides, the CDR3 is TGCGCCAGCAGCTTGGATATTGTCACTACTAATGAAAAACTGTTTTTT.

The chain uses TRBV4-1 and TRBJ2-2; TRBD2 matches 8 bases. Trimming cost V 3 bases and J 7 bases; bases outside gene matches: 1. The CDR3 is made up of 13 amino acids. Germline CDR1 MGHRA, CDR2 YSYEKL. CDR3 DNA: TGCGCCAGCAGCCAGGGACTAGTCGGGGAGCTGTTTTTT. Translation gives CASSQGLVGELFF.

The chain uses TRBV19 and TRBJ1-2, with 9 bases fitting TRBD1. This CDR3 has 15 amino acids. Germline trimming cut 4 bases from V and 6 bases from J; bases unmatched to any gene: 9. Germline V gene data show CDR1 as LNHDA and CDR2 as SQIVND (reference sequence). CDR3 in amino acids: CASSRGDREGDGYTF. The CDR3 DNA is TGTGCCAGTAGTAGGGGGGACAGGGAGGGTGATGGCTACACCTTC.

The chain combines TRBV5-6 with TRBJ2-7; 8 bases map to TRBD1. The CDR3 totals 13 residues. Per the germline V gene, CDR1 is SGHDT and CDR2 is YYEEEE. Trimming at V came to 4 bases and at J to 4 bases, leaving 4 bases not matched to a gene. The CDR3 coding sequence is TGTGCCAGCAGCCCCAGGGGGCTGTACGAGCAGTACTTC. It is translated as CASSPRGLYEQYF.

The gene calls are TRBV30 and TRBJ1-3, with 9 bases fitting TRBD1. V lost 2 bases and J lost 2; bases outside the gene matches: 4. The CDR3 length is 15 residues. From germline, CDR1 is GTSNPN and CDR2 SVGIG (reference sequence). CDR3 region: CAWSNWTGAGNTIYF. In DNA, the CDR3 is TGTGCCTGGAGTAACTGGACAGGGGCTGGAAACACCATATATTTT.

The rearrangement uses TRBV2 and TRBJ2-1, with TRBD2 matching 7 bases. Per the germline V gene, CDR1 is SNHLY and CDR2 is FYNNEI. This CDR3 is built from 14 residues. V lost 5 bases to trimming and J lost 2 bases; unmatched junction nucleotides: 3. The CDR3 coding sequence is TGTGCCAGCAGTTTACTAGCGACCTACAATGAGCAGTTCTTC. This codes for CASSLLATYNEQFF.

The chain employs TRBV5-1 and TRBJ2-1, with 11 nucleotides matching TRBD2. Per the germline V gene, CDR1 is SGHRS and CDR2 is YFSETQ. The V gene end was trimmed by 8 bases and the J gene end by 3 bases; junction bases not matched to a gene: 4. CDR3 length: 14 residues. CDR3 DNA sequence: TGCGCCAGTAAGACTAGCGGGAACTACAATGAGCAGTTCTTC. Translation: CASKTSGNYNEQFF. Filled out from reference TRBV5-1 and TRBJ2-1, the complete variable domain reads KAGVTQTPRYLIKTRGQQVTLSCSPISGHRSVSWYQQTPGQGLQFLFEYFSETQRNKGNFPGRFSGRQFSNSRSEMNVSTLELGDSALYLCASKTSGNYNEQFFGPGTRLTVL.

This chain joins TRBV5-1 and TRBJ2-5; 15 nucleotides match TRBD2. The CDR3 totals 18 residues. With V trimmed by 1 base and J by 4 bases, 8 bases remained unmatched. Looked up from germline, CDR1 is SGHRS and CDR2 is YFSETQ. The CDR3 here is CASSLTRTSGRAPETQYF. In DNA, the CDR3 is TGCGCCAGCAGCTTGACGAGGACTAGCGGGAGGGCCCCAGAGACCCAGTACTTC.

This chain links TRBV4-1 with TRBJ2-7; 8 nucleotides align to TRBD1. Germline V gives CDR1 MGHRA, CDR2 YSYEKL. The CDR3 consists of 18 residues. With V trimmed by 0 bases and J by 5 bases, 15 bases remained unmatched. CDR3 in amino acids: CASSQDRRQTGDFNEQYF. Written as DNA, the CDR3 is TGCGCCAGCAGCCAAGATCGAAGGCAGACAGGGGATTTCAACGAGCAGTACTTC.

This chain connects TRBV19 to TRBJ1-4; 10 nucleotides match TRBD1. Germline loops: CDR1 LNHDA, CDR2 SQIVND (reference sequence). The ends lost 10 bases at V and 0 bases at J; junction bases unmatched: 11. CDR3 length: 17 amino acids. In DNA form, the CDR3 reads TGTGCCACCTCAGGGGGGGACAGGGGACCAACTAATGAAAAACTGTTTTTT. Protein: CATSGGDRGPTNEKLFF.

The rearrangement links TRBV15 to TRBJ2-6, with D maybe TRBD1 (8 bases). Trimming cost V 3 bases and J 3 bases, with 21 bases left between them. The CDR3 runs to 19 residues. Germline CDR1 LNHNV, CDR2 YYDKDF (reference sequence). The CDR3 bases are TGTGCCACCAGCAGTAACCAACAGGGGGGGGCCGGTGGGGCCAACGTCCTGACTTTC. It encodes CATSSNQQGGAGGANVLTF.

The rearrangement joins TRBV11-2 to TRBJ1-2; D gene uncertain. The CDR3 extends over 17 amino acids. CDR1 and CDR2 from the germline V gene are SGHAT and FQNNGV. Trimming pared 3 bases from V and 3 bases from J, leaving 20 bases between. CDR3 DNA: TGTGCCAGCAGCTTTCTTCCTCGGACTGAGTTTGACTATGGCTACACCTTC. It encodes CASSFLPRTEFDYGYTF.